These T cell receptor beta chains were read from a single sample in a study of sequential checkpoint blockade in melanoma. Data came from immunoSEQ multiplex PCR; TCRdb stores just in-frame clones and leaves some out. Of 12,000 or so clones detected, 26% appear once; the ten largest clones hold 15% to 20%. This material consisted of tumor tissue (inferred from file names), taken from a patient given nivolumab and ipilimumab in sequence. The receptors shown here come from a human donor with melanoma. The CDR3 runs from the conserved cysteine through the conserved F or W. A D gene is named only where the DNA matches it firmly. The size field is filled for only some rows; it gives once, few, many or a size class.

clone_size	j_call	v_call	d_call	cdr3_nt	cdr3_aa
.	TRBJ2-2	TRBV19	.	TGTGCCAGTAGTACTCAGGGGCGTTCGGGGGAGCTGTTTTTT	CASSTQGRSGELFF
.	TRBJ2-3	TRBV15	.	TGTGCCACCAGCAGAAGGGGTAGCAGCACAGATACGCAGTATTTT	CATSRRGSSTDTQYF
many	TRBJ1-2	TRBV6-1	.	TGTGCCAGCAGTGAAGCGGGGGGCTCCTACTATGGCTACACCTTC	CASSEAGGSYYGYTF
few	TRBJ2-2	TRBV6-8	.	TGTGCCAGCAGTTACGAGGGGACCGGAGGCAGTAACACCGGGGAGCTGTTTTTT	CASSYEGTGGSNTGELFF
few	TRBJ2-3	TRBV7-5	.	TGTGCCAGCAGTCTTAGCGGGGGATGGGTAGATACGCAGTATTTT	CASSLSGGWVDTQYF
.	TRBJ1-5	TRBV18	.	TGTGCCAGCTCACACGACAAAAATCAGCCCCAGCATTTT	CASSHDKNQPQHF
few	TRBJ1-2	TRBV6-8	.	TGTGCCAGCACTCAGGGGAATGACTATGGCTACACCTTC	CASTQGNDYGYTF
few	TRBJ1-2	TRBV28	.	TGTGCCAGCGGGCCGCTCAACTATGGCTACACCTTC	CASGPLNYGYTF
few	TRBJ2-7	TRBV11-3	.	TGTGCCAGCAGCTTGGGTGCGGGCACAACCTACGAGCAGTACTTC	CASSLGAGTTYEQYF
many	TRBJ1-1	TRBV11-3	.	TGTGCCAGCAGCTTAAGAGTTCAGGCACCAAACACTGAAGCTTTCTTT	CASSLRVQAPNTEAFF
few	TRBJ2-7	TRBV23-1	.	TGCGCCAGCAGGGAAATCAGCTCCTACGAGCAGTACTTC	CASREISSYEQYF
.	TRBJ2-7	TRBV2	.	TGTGCCAGCAGTTCCACGTACTACGAGCAGTACTTC	CASSSTYYEQYF
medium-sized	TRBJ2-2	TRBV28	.	TGTGCCAGCAGCCTGAGCCCCGGGGAGCTGTTTTTT	CASSLSPGELFF
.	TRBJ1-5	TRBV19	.	TGTGCCAGTAATAAGGGGGATCAGCCCCAGCATTTT	CASNKGDQPQHF
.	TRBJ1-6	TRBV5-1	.	TGCGCCAGCAGCTTGGAATCCGTGGGGTATTCACCCCTCCACTTT	CASSLESVGYSPLHF
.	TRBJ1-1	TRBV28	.	TGTGCCAGCAGTTTGAGAACGGGGAACACTGAAGCTTTCTTT	CASSLRTGNTEAFF
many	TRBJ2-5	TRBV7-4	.	TGTGCCAGCAGCTTAGTATTCGGAGAGACCCAGTACTTC	CASSLVFGETQYF
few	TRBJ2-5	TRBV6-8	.	TGTGCCAGCAGTTACCGGGACCAATACCAACAAGAGACCCAGTACTTC	CASSYRDQYQQETQYF
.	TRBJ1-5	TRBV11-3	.	TGTGCCAGCAGCGCCACGAAGGGGAGGAGATTGATTGATCAGCCCCAGCATTTT	CASSATKGRRLIDQPQHF
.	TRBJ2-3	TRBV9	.	TGTGCCAGCAGCCGTACGAGAGATACGCAGTATTTT	CASSRTRDTQYF
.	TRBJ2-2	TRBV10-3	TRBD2	TGTGCCATCAGTGAGTCGGTACTAGCGGGGGGCAACACCGGGGAGCTGTTTTTT	CAISESVLAGGNTGELFF
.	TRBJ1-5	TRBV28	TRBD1	TGTGCCAGCAGCCGCGGACAGGGGTTCAGCAATCAGCCCCAGCATTTT	CASSRGQGFSNQPQHF
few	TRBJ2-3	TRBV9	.	TGTGCCAGCAGCGCAAGACGCACAGATACGCAGTATTTT	CASSARRTDTQYF
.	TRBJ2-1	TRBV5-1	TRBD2	TGCGCCAGCAGCGGCACTAGCGGGGCTCGAAGCTCCTACAATGAGCAGTTCTTC	CASSGTSGARSSYNEQFF
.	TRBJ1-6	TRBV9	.	TGTGCCAGCAGCGAAAACACAGCCTGGTGGAATTCACCCCTCCACTTT	CASSENTAWWNSPLHF
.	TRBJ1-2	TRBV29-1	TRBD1	TGCAGCGTTGAGGGGACAGGGGAAAACTATGGCTACACCTTC	CSVEGTGENYGYTF
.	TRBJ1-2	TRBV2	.	TGTGCCAGCAGTGAAGCGGCCAGAAACTATGGCTACACCTTC	CASSEAARNYGYTF
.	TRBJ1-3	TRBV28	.	TGTGCCACCCTCGATAGGAGGGGAAACACCATATATTTT	CATLDRRGNTIYF
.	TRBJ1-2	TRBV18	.	TGTGCCAGCTCACCACCGCCAGGGAGATATGGCTACACCTTC	CASSPPPGRYGYTF
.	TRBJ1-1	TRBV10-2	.	TGCGCCAGCAGTTTCGGGGCCTCCACTGAAGCTTTCTTT	CASSFGASTEAFF
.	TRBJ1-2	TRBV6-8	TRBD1	TGTGCCAGCAGCGACAGGGGAATCTATGGCTACACCTTC	CASSDRGIYGYTF
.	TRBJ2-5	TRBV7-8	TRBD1	TGTGCCAGCAGCCAGGGGGAGAGGGAGACCCAGTACTTC	CASSQGERETQYF
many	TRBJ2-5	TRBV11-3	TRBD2	TGTGCCAGCAGCTTACCGCGGGGCGGGGGGGCGTCTTATACAGAGACCCAGTACTTC	CASSLPRGGGASYTETQYF